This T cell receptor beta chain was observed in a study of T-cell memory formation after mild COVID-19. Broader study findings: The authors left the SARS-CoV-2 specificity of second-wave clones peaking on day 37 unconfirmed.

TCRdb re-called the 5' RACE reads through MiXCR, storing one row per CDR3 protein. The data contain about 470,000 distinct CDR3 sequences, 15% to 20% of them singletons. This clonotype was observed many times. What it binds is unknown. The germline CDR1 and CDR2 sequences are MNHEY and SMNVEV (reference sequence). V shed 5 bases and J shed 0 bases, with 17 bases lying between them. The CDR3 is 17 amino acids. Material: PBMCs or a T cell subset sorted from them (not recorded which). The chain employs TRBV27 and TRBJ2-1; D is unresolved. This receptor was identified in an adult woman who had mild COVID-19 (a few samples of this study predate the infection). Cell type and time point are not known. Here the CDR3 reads CASSPRLRHSSYNEQFF. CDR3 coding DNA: TGTGCCAGCAGTCCCCGACTCCGACACAGCTCCTACAATGAGCAGTTCTTC.